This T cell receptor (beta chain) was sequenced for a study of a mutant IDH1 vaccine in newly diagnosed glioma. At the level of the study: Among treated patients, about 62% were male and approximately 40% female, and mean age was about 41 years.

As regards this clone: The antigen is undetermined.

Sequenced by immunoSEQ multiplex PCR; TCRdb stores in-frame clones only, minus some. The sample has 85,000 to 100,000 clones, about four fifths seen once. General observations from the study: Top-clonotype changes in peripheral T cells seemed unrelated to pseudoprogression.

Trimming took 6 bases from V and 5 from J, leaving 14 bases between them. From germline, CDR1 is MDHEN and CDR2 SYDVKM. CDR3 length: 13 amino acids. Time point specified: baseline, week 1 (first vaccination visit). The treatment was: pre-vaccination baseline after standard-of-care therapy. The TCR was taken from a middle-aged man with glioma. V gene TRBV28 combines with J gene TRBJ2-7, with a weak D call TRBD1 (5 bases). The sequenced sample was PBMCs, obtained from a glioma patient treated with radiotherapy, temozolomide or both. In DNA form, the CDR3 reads TGTGCCAGCAGCTGGGTGACAGCTGACGAGCAGTACTTC. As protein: CASSWVTADEQYF. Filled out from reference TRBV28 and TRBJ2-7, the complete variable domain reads DVKVTQSSRYLVKRTGEKVFLECVQDMDHENMFWYRQDPGLGLRLIYFSYDVKMKEKGDIPEGYSVSREKKERFSLILESASTNQTSMYLCASSWVTADEQYFGPGTRLTVT.